This T cell receptor beta chain appears in the sequencing data of a study of blood T cell repertoires in COVID-19. Whole-study context: From T cells, B-cell-depleted T cells, or PBMCs came the material, which was cDNA or gDNA.

This clone has a single count. Other DNA sequences in this sample translate to the same CDR3. Trimming removed 4 bases from V and 3 bases from J; junction bases left unmatched: 2. Germline-derived CDR1 and CDR2 are SGHNT and YYREEE (reference sequence). This CDR3 spans 15 amino acids. Before they entered the study, exposed participants had met a COVID-19 case within 2 weeks. Authors' methods: Amplifying reference gene primers gave estimates of nucleated cell counts. The table came from immunoSEQ multiplex PCR; TCRdb's copy has only in-frame clones and leaves some out. That table is the source of V, J and clone size, and D and trimming were worked out from the DNA. The table records 150,000 to 200,000 clones, roughly 83% of them present only once.

Sequencing input: PBMCs or T cells enriched from blood (not recorded which). The TCR was taken from an older man who had been exposed to COVID-19. The chain carries TRBV5-4 and TRBJ2-5, with 14 bases fitting TRBD2. Written as DNA, the CDR3 is TGTGCCAGCAGCCCGGGACTAGCGGGGGAAGAGACCCAGTACTTC. It specifies CASSPGLAGEETQYF.